This T cell receptor beta chain was observed in a study of T-cell reconstitution after alpha-beta-depleted transplantation in children. This sample's TCRbeta library carried unique molecular identifier barcodes. Using its own MiXCR run on the PCR reads, TCRdb lists one record per CDR3 protein. Of around 400,000 distinct CDR3 sequences listed, roughly 10% are singletons. The CDR3 contains 15 residues. Looked up from germline, CDR1 is LGHNA and CDR2 is YSLEER. V was clipped by 1 base and J by 4 bases, with 8 bases between them. This sequence originates from a human donor who donated a stem cell graft to a child with acute myeloid leukemia. The rearrangement uses TRBV4-3 and TRBJ2-6; no firm D call. This specimen consisted of PBMCs from the stem cell graft donor, obtained from the stem cell graft. DNA for the CDR3: TGCGCCAGCAGCCAAGGGCAGGTGGGGGCCAACGTCCTGACTTTC. This gives the protein CASSQGQVGANVLTF.